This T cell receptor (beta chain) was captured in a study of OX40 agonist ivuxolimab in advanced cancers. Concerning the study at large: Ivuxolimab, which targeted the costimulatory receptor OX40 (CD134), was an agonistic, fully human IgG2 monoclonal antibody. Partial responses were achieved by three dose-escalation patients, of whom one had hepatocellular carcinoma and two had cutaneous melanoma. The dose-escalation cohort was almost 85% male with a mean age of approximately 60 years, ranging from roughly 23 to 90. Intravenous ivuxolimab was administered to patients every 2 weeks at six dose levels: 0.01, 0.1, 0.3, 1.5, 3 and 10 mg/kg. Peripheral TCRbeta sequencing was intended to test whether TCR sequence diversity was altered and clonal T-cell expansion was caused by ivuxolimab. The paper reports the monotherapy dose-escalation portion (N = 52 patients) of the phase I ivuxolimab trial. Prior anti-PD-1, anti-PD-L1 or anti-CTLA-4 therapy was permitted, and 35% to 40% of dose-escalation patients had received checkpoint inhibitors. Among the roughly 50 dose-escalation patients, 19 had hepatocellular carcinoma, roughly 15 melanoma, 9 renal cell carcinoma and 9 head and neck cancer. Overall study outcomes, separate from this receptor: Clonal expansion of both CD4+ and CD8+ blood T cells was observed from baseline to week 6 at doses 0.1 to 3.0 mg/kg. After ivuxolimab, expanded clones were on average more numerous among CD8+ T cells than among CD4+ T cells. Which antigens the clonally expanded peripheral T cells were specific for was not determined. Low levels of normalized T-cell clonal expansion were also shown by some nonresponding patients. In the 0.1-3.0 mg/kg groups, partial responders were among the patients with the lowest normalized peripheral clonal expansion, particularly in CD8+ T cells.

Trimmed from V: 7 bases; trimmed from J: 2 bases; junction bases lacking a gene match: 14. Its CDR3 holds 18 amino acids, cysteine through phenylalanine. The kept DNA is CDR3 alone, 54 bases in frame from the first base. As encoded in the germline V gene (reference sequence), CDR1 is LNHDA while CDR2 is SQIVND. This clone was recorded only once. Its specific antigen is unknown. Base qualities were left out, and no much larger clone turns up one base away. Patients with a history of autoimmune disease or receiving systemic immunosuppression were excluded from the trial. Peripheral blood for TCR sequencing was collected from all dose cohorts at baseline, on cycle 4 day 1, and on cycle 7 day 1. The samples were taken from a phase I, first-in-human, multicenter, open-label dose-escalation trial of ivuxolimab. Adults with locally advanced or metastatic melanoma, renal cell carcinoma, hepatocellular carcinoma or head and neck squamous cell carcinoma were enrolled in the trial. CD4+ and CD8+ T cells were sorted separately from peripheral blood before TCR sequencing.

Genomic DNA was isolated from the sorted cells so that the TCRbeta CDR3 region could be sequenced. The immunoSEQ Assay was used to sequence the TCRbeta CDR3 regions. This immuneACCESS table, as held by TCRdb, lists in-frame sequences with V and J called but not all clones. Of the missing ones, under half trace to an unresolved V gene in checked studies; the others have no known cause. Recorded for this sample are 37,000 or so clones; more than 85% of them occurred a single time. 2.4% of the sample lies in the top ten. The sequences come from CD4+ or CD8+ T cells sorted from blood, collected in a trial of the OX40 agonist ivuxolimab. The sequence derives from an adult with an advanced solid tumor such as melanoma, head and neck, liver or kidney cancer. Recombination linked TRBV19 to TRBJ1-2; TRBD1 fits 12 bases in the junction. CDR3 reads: CASIRPGQGATINYGYTF. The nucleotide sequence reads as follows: TGTGCCAGTATTCGCCCGGGACAGGGGGCTACAATAAACTATGGCTACACCTTC.